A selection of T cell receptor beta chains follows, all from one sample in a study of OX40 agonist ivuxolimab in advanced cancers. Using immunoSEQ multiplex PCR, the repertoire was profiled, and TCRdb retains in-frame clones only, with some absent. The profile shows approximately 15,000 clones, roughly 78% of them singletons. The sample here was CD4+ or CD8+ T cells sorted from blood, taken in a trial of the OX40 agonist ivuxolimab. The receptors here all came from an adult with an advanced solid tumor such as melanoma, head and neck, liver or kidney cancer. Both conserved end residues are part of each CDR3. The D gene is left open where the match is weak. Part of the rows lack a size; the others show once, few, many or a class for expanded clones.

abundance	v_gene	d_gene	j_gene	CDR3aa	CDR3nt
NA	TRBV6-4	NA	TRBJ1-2	CASSDSEGGGYTF	TGTGCCAGCAGTGACTCAGAGGGGGGCGGCTACACCTTC
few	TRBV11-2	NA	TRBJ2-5	CASSLDLRGSGETQYF	TGTGCCAGCAGCTTAGATTTGAGAGGTTCTGGGGAGACCCAGTACTTC
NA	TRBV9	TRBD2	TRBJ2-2	CASSVEAGAGRTGELFF	TGTGCCAGCAGCGTAGAAGCGGGAGCAGGACGCACCGGGGAGCTGTTTTTT
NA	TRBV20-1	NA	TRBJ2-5	CSAPQETQYF	TGCAGTGCGCCCCAAGAGACCCAGTACTTC
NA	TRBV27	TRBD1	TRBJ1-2	CASSPTGADYGYTF	TGTGCCAGCAGTCCGACAGGGGCGGACTATGGCTACACCTTC
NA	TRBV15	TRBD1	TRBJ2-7	CATSKDRGFYEQYF	TGTGCCACCAGCAAGGACAGGGGATTCTACGAGCAGTACTTC
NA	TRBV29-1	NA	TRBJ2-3	CSVEDRQLGTDTQYF	TGCAGCGTTGAAGATCGGCAGCTCGGCACAGATACGCAGTATTTT
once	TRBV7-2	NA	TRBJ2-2	CASSLGLEGAGELFF	TGTGCCAGCAGCTTAGGGCTAGAGGGGGCCGGGGAGCTGTTTTTT
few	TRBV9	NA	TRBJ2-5	CASSLETQYF	TGTGCCAGCAGCTTGGAGACCCAGTACTTC
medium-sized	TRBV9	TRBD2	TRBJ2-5	CASSVSGGGMVETQYF	TGTGCCAGCAGCGTTAGCGGGGGGGGAATGGTGGAGACCCAGTACTTC
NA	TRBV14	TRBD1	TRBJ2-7	CASSQEINRGEYF	TGTGCCAGCAGCCAAGAAATTAACAGGGGCGAGTACTTC
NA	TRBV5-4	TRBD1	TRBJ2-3	CASRRGQGLDTQYF	TGTGCCAGCCGTAGAGGACAGGGGTTAGATACGCAGTATTTT
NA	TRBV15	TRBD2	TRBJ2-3	CATSRGPPGGADTQYF	TGTGCCACCAGCAGGGGACCTCCGGGAGGCGCAGATACGCAGTATTTT
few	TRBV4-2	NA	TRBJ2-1	CASSLGLPQSSYNEQFF	TGTGCCAGCAGCCTGGGACTCCCACAGAGCTCCTACAATGAGCAGTTCTTC
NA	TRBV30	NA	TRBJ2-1	CAWSVWGREQFF	TGTGCCTGGAGTGTTTGGGGCAGGGAGCAGTTCTTC
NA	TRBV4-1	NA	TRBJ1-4	CASSQGGKLFF	TGCGCCAGCAGCCAAGGGGGAAAACTGTTTTTT
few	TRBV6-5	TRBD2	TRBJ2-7	CASSYSSGSSYEQYF	TGTGCCAGCAGTTACTCTAGCGGGAGCTCCTACGAGCAGTACTTC
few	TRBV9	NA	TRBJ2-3	CASSELYDTDTQYF	TGTGCCAGCAGCGAACTATACGACACAGATACGCAGTATTTT
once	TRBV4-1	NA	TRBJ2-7	CASSQAPGAGEQYF	TGCGCCAGCAGCCAAGCTCCGGGGGCGGGGGAGCAGTACTTC
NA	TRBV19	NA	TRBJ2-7	CASSLSRSYEQYF	TGTGCCAGTAGCCTATCCCGCAGTTACGAGCAGTACTTC
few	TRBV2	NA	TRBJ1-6	CASISVQDYNSPLHF	TGTGCCAGCATTTCTGTACAGGACTATAATTCACCCCTCCACTTT
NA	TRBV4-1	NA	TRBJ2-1	CASSQENGLVYSYNEQFF	TGCGCCAGCAGCCAAGAGAACGGTCTTGTCTATTCCTACAATGAGCAGTTCTTC
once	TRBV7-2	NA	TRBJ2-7	CASSLDLDYEQYF	TGTGCCAGCAGCTTAGATCTAGACTACGAGCAGTACTTC
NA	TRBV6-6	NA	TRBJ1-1	CASSYRGQETDEAFF	TGTGCCAGCAGTTACCGTGGGCAGGAGACGGATGAAGCTTTCTTT
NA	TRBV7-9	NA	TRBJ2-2	CASSLDVSGELFF	TGTGCCAGCAGCTTAGATGTTAGCGGGGAGCTGTTTTTT
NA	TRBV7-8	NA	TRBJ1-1	CASSLADPGYLQAFF	TGTGCCAGCAGCTTAGCTGATCCGGGGTACTTACAAGCTTTCTTT
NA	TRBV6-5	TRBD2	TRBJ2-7	CASSYSAGGSYEQYF	TGTGCCAGCAGTTACTCAGCGGGAGGCTCCTACGAGCAGTACTTC
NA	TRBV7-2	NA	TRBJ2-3	CASRGLGVRVLTDTQYF	TGTGCCAGCAGAGGGTTAGGGGTCAGGGTCCTCACAGATACGCAGTATTTT
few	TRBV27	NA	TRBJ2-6	CASSSGMGANVLTF	TGTGCCAGCAGTTCAGGGATGGGGGCCAACGTCCTGACTTTC
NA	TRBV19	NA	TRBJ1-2	CASTDASGVLNGYTF	TGTGCCAGTACCGATGCGTCGGGTGTGCTAAATGGCTACACCTTC
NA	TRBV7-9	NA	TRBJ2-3	CASSLADSPLPITDTQYF	TGTGCCAGCAGCTTAGCGGACTCCCCTCTACCCATCACAGATACGCAGTATTTT
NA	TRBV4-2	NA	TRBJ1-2	CASSLPIQGSRHGYTF	TGTGCCAGCAGCTTGCCAATTCAAGGGTCACGACATGGCTACACCTTC
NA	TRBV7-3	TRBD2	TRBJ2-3	CASSLSGGAFDTQYF	TGTGCCAGCAGCTTGAGCGGGGGGGCTTTTGATACGCAGTATTTT
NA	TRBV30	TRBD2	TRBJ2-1	CAWTPTSVNEQFF	TGTGCCTGGACCCCGACTAGCGTAAATGAGCAGTTCTTC
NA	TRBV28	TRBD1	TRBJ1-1	CASREPGQEIEAFF	TGTGCCAGCAGGGAACCGGGACAGGAAATTGAAGCTTTCTTT
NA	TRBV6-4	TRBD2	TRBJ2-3	CASSDSGTSGDTQYF	TGTGCCAGCAGTGACTCCGGGACTAGCGGGGATACGCAGTATTTT
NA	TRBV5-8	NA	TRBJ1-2	CASSLGTASRDYGYTF	TGTGCCAGCAGCTTGGGGACAGCTAGCCGGGACTATGGCTACACCTTC
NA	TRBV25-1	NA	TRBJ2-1	CASRGDGAYNEQFF	TGTGCCAGCAGGGGGGACGGGGCCTACAATGAGCAGTTCTTC
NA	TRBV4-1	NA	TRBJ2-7	CASSPGGQGSRQYF	TGCGCCAGCAGCCCGGGGGGCCAGGGTAGCCGGCAGTACTTC
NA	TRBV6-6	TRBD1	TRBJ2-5	CASTPTGRGETQYF	TGTGCCAGCACCCCGACAGGGAGAGGGGAGACCCAGTACTTC
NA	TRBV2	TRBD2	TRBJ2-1	CASSVASGRPQFF	TGTGCCAGCAGTGTTGCTAGCGGGAGGCCGCAGTTCTTC
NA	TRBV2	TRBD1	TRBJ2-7	CASPGTGSSYEQYF	TGTGCCAGTCCCGGGACAGGGAGTAGCTACGAGCAGTACTTC
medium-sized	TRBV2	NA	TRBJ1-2	CASSASGYGYTF	TGTGCCAGCAGTGCCTCAGGGTATGGCTACACCTTC
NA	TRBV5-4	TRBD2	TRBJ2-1	CASSPWTSGSPSSYNEQFF	TGTGCCAGCAGCCCATGGACTAGCGGGAGCCCGAGCTCCTACAATGAGCAGTTCTTC
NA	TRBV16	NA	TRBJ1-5	CASSQSSGGQPQHF	TGTGCCAGCAGCCAGAGTTCAGGTGGGCAGCCCCAGCATTTT
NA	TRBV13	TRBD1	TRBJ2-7	CASSAGTGGFEQYF	TGTGCCAGCAGCGCAGGGACAGGGGGTTTCGAGCAGTACTTC
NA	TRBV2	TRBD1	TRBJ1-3	CASQPPPGGVAGNTIYF	TGTGCCAGCCAACCGCCTCCAGGGGGTGTTGCTGGAAACACCATATATTTT
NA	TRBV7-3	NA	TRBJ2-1	CASSFLSGSNEQFF	TGTGCCAGCAGCTTCTTGTCAGGGAGCAATGAGCAGTTCTTC
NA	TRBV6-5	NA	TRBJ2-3	CASRPQGNRPQYF	TGTGCCAGCAGACCACAGGGAAATCGTCCGCAGTATTTT
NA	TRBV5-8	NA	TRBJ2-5	CASSLGQGGETQYF	TGTGCCAGCAGCTTGGGACAGGGAGGCGAGACCCAGTACTTC
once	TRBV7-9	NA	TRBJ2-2	CASSPRGGELFF	TGTGCCAGCAGCCCGCGGGGCGGGGAGCTGTTTTTT
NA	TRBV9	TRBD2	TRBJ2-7	CASSPRGGIHEQYF	TGTGCCAGCAGCCCCCGGGGGGGCATCCACGAGCAGTACTTC
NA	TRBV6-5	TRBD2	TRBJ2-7	CASSYSTGGHSEQYF	TGTGCCAGCAGTTACTCGACGGGAGGGCACTCCGAGCAGTACTTC
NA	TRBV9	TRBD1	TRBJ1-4	CASSVGMDRVEKLFF	TGTGCCAGCAGCGTAGGTATGGACAGGGTTGAAAAACTGTTTTTT
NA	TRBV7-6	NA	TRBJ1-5	CASSLESYQPQHF	TGTGCCAGCAGCTTAGAAAGTTATCAGCCCCAGCATTTT
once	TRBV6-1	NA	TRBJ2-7	CASSEGQAQYEQYF	TGTGCCAGCAGTGAAGGACAGGCCCAATACGAGCAGTACTTC